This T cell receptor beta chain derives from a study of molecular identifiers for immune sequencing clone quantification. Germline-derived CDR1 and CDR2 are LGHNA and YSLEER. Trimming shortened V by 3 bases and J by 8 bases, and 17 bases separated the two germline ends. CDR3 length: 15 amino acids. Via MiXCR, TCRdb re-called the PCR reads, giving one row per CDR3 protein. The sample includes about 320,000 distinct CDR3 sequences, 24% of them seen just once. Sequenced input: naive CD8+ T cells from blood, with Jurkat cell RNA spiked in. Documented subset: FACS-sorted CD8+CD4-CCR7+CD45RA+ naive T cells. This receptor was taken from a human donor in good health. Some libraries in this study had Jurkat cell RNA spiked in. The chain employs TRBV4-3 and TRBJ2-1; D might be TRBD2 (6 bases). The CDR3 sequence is CASSQAGTLTHEQFF. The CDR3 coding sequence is TGCGCCAGCAGCCAGGCCGGGACTTTGACCCATGAGCAGTTCTTC.